The 19 T cell receptor beta chains below all came from one sample that was sequenced in a study of Ad26.COV2.S vaccination and SARS-CoV-2 variants. Produced via immunoSEQ multiplex PCR; TCRdb's table is partial and in-frame only. The sample carries about 450,000 clones, roughly 87% recorded once. Indicated treatment: about 20 received Ad26.COV2.S at low or high dose, single or two shots; 5 received placebo; per-sample allocation not given. Each sample was drawn 63 days after the first injection (of vaccine or placebo). This sample comprised peripheral blood, obtained in a trial of Ad26.COV2.S vaccine versus placebo. These receptors were taken from a person between 18 and 60 years old who received the Ad26.COV2.S COVID-19 vaccine or a placebo.

This chain links TRBV15 with TRBJ2-2; no definite D call. This CDR3 spans 13 amino acids. Germline V lookup: CDR1 LNHNV, CDR2 YYDKDF (reference sequence). The V gene lost 8 bases and the J gene lost 3 bases, with 10 bases spanning the gap. The CDR3 protein is CATAPQDTGELFF. Written as DNA, the CDR3 is TGTGCCACCGCCCCGCAAGACACCGGGGAGCTGTTTTTT.

This chain connects TRBV19 to TRBJ1-1, with D tentatively TRBD1 (5 bases). V was clipped by 5 bases and J by 0 bases, with 16 bases between them. The length of the CDR3 is 16 residues. The germline V gene has CDR1 LNHDA and CDR2 SQIVND (reference sequence). This chain's CDR3 is CASSPGRAKMNTEAFF. CDR3 nucleotide sequence: TGTGCCAGTAGTCCGGGACGGGCCAAGATGAACACTGAAGCTTTCTTT.

The V and J genes are TRBV7-2 and TRBJ2-2, with 8 bases identical to TRBD1. Germline V gene sequence: CDR1 SGHTA, CDR2 FQGNSA. V dropped 3 bases and J dropped 6; count of bases not matched to a gene: 12. There are 17 residues in the CDR3. CDR3 coding DNA: TGTGCCAGCAGCTTGGCTGGGACAGGACTTAGCCCCGGGGAGCTGTTTTTT. It codes for CASSLAGTGLSPGELFF.

This chain links TRBV6-4 with TRBJ1-5, with a possible D match to TRBD1 (5 bases). The germline V gene encodes CDR1 MRHNA and CDR2 SNTAGT. This CDR3 is 16 amino acids long. Trimming left V 3 bases short and J 0 bases short, with 12 bases between. CDR3 sequence (DNA): TGTGCCAGCAGTGAGGGAGGGGATTATAGCAATCAGCCCCAGCATTTT. This codes for CASSEGGDYSNQPQHF.

The genes are TRBV3-1 (or the pseudogene TRBV3-2) and TRBJ2-1; 7 positions match TRBD2. The V and J ends lost 4 bases and 0 bases, in that order; junction bases with no gene match: 9. From germline, CDR1 is LGHDT and CDR2 YNNKEL (reference sequence). The CDR3 is 17 amino acids. As DNA, the CDR3 is TGTGCCAGCAGCCCCGAAGGAGGCGGGAGCTCCTACAATGAGCAGTTCTTC. The encoded protein is CASSPEGGGSSYNEQFF.

This chain uses TRBV28 with TRBJ2-5; D may be TRBD2 (5 bases). CDR1 is MDHEN, CDR2 SYDVKM, per germline. Trimming took 7 bases from V and 5 from J, leaving 11 bases between them. The CDR3 is 12 amino acids. CDR3 coding DNA: TGTGCCAGCAACGACTCGGGGGAGACCCAGTACTTC. Protein sequence: CASNDSGETQYF.

V gene TRBV3-1 (or the pseudogene TRBV3-2) combines with J gene TRBJ2-1; perhaps TRBD2 as D (5 bases). Germline CDR1 LGHDT, CDR2 YNNKEL (reference sequence). V was shortened by 4 bases and J by 5 bases, with 12 bases between the two germline ends. The CDR3 sequence is 14 residues long. CDR3 in amino acids: CASSPGLGHNEQFF. The CDR3 coding sequence is TGTGCCAGCAGCCCTGGACTGGGCCACAATGAGCAGTTCTTC.

The chain joins TRBV6-2 or TRBV6-3 to TRBJ1-5; weak D call: TRBD1 (5 bases). The germline V gene has CDR1 MNHEY and CDR2 SVGEGT. The length of the CDR3 is 14 residues. The V and J ends lost 3 bases and 4 bases respectively, with 10 bases between them. The CDR3 sequence is CASSYVGGNQPQHF. The CDR3 bases are TGTGCCAGCAGTTATGTGGGGGGGAATCAGCCCCAGCATTTT.

J is TRBJ1-5 and V is TRBV2; D is possibly TRBD1 (5 bases). This CDR3 has 14 residues. The V gene's germline CDR1 is SNHLY and CDR2 FYNNEI. With 3 bases removed from V and 4 bases from J, the gap between germline ends came to 10 bases. The chain's CDR3 is CASSDWGFNQPQHF. The CDR3 nucleotides read TGTGCCAGCAGTGATTGGGGCTTTAATCAGCCCCAGCATTTT.

The rearrangement links TRBV7-3 to TRBJ1-2; D perhaps matches TRBD1 (6 bases). The CDR3 runs to 15 residues. Trimming stripped 5 bases from V and 2 bases from J, with 15 bases between. Per the germline V gene, CDR1 is SGHTA and CDR2 is FQGTGA. The CDR3 here is CASSLTGLGNYGYTF. The DNA for the CDR3 is TGTGCCAGCAGCCTGACAGGTCTGGGGAACTATGGCTACACCTTC.

The J gene is TRBJ2-7, the V gene TRBV4-3; perhaps TRBD1 as D (6 bases). The V gene lost 1 base and the J gene lost 2 bases, with 21 bases spanning the gap. This CDR3 region has 18 residues. Germline CDR1 LGHNA, CDR2 YSLEER. The chain's CDR3 is CASSQGAFGEAGAYEQYF. The CDR3 nucleotides read TGCGCCAGCAGCCAAGGGGCCTTCGGTGAGGCAGGGGCCTACGAGCAGTACTTC.

CDR3 residues: CASSLSGPNEQFF. The CDR3 nucleotides are TGTGCCAGCAGCTTAAGCGGGCCTAATGAGCAGTTCTTC. V usage is TRBV7-9 and J usage is TRBJ2-1, with a weak D call TRBD2 (6 bases). Trimming left V 2 bases short and J 7 bases short, with 9 bases between. In germline, CDR1 is SEHNR, CDR2 FQNEAQ (reference sequence). This CDR3 spans 13 amino acids.

This clone is a singleton in its sample. The chain combines TRBV4-3 with TRBJ2-2; D is perhaps TRBD1 or TRBD2 (5 bases each). The CDR3 is 18 residues long. The germline V and J ends were trimmed by 5 bases and 3 bases, with 22 bases remaining between them. Germline V CDR1 and CDR2: LGHNA, YSLEER. CDR3 DNA sequence: TGCGCCAGCAGCAAGGGTCCGGGACCCCGAATCGACACCGGGGAGCTGTTTTTT. It is translated as CASSKGPGPRIDTGELFF.

The gene calls are TRBV6-1 and TRBJ2-3; 11 bases align to TRBD2. The junction had 11 bases not matched to a gene; V was cut back by 1 base and J by 8 bases. The germline V gene encodes CDR1 MNHNS and CDR2 SASEGT. The CDR3 totals 17 residues. DNA of the CDR3: TGTGCCAGCAGTGAAGTCGGTGTAGCGGGGGGGGATTTTACGCAGTATTTT. Protein sequence: CASSEVGVAGGDFTQYF.

CDR3 coding DNA: TGTGCCAGTAGTACCGCACTTGACTACGAGCAGTACTTC. Amino acids: CASSTALDYEQYF. The genes are TRBV19 and TRBJ2-7; D call uncertain. V gave up 4 bases and J gave up 3 bases, with 10 bases separating them. This CDR3 has 13 residues. Germline assignment: CDR1 LNHDA and CDR2 SQIVND (reference sequence).

The rearrangement joins TRBV19 to TRBJ2-5, with D unclear. Germline V gene data show CDR1 as LNHDA and CDR2 as SQIVND (reference sequence). The CDR3 runs to 14 residues. Trimming removed 5 bases at V and 4 bases at J, with 14 bases between. The CDR3 spells CASSLDPTRETQYF. The CDR3 DNA reads as TGTGCCAGTAGTCTGGACCCCACGCGAGAGACCCAGTACTTC.

This chain uses TRBV5-4 with TRBJ1-2; tentative D call: TRBD1 (6 bases). Germline lookup yields CDR1 SGHNT and CDR2 YYREEE (reference sequence). This CDR3 is 12 amino acids long. V gave up 5 bases and J gave up 7 bases, with 12 bases separating them. CDR3 in DNA: TGTGCCAGCAGACGCTCACAGGGTGGCTACACCTTC. Amino acids: CASRRSQGGYTF. The full variable domain, completed using reference TRBV5-4 and TRBJ1-2, is ETGVTQSPTHLIKTRGQQVTLRCSSQSGHNTVSWYQQALGQGPQFIFQYYREEENGRGNFPPRFSGLQFPNYSSELNVNALELDDSALYLCASRRSQGGYTFGSGTRLTVV.

A single count supports this clone. This rearrangement joins TRBV7-9 to TRBJ2-1; D uncertain. Germline V lookup: CDR1 SEHNR, CDR2 FQNEAQ (reference sequence). The CDR3 extends over 14 amino acids. Trimming took 5 bases from V and 0 from J, leaving 8 bases between them. The CDR3 sequence: CASSDRTSYNEQFF. Written as DNA, the CDR3 is TGTGCCAGCAGCGACCGGACCTCCTACAATGAGCAGTTCTTC.

This clone was recorded only once. The J gene is TRBJ2-2, the V gene TRBV5-1, with 11 bases identical to TRBD2. The CDR3 length is 18 residues. CDR1 and CDR2 (germline): SGHRS, YFSETQ. V lost 1 base to trimming and J lost 4 bases; unmatched junction nucleotides: 9. CDR3 nucleotide sequence: TGCGCCAGCAGCTTGCCCGGGGGGACTAGCGGCTTCACCGGGGAGCTGTTTTTT. Amino acid sequence: CASSLPGGTSGFTGELFF.